The rows below give T cell receptor beta chains drawn from one sample of a study of shared clonotypes between healthy human individuals. Clones were sequenced by immunoSEQ multiplex PCR, and TCRdb holds only the in-frame ones, with some missing. The data contain 1.5 million to 2.5 million clones, 85% to 95% of them seen just once; the ten biggest clones take up roughly 1.2%. The sequenced material came from naive CD8+ T cells sorted from blood. The origin of the receptors is a man younger than 35 in good health. The CDR3 runs from the conserved cysteine through the conserved F or W.

j_call v_call cdr3_aa
TRBJ1-1 TRBV15 CATSRGHPNTEAFF
TRBJ2-7 TRBV5-1 CASSLGGDFIYEQYF
TRBJ1-1 TRBV5-1 CASSWGGRDEAFF
TRBJ2-1 TRBV2 CASPGLAGGPYNEQFF
TRBJ2-7 TRBV11-2 CASSPSGILDEQYF
TRBJ2-7 TRBV9 CASSVEAGEGEQYF
TRBJ2-1 TRBV19 CASSPYGAGNNEQFF
TRBJ2-7 TRBV27 CASSFAGSYEQYF
TRBJ2-3 TRBV19 CAPKVRNTDTQYF
TRBJ2-7 TRBV7-8 CASSFNSGGYEQYF
TRBJ2-7 TRBV19 CASSPQGREQYF
TRBJ2-7 TRBV2 CASSEGTGGLYEQYF
TRBJ1-5 TRBV11-2 CASSSGYRNQPQHF
TRBJ1-2 TRBV27 CASSPNLGGWQGIYGYTF
TRBJ1-2 TRBV29-1 CSVGGGTYGYTF
TRBJ2-3 TRBV7-8 CAAARREGFSTDTQYF
TRBJ2-7 TRBV7-9 CASSLDDGGVYEQYF
TRBJ2-2 TRBV6-5 CASSLSGLAVGELFF
TRBJ1-4 TRBV6-5 CAVGPGEKLFF
TRBJ1-6 TRBV5-1 CASSLDRGPSPLHF
TRBJ1-1 TRBV7-9 CASSLAPGGNTEAFF
TRBJ2-3 TRBV19 CASSIIQGTDTQYF
TRBJ1-4 TRBV29-1 CSVGPAGNEKLFF
TRBJ2-7 TRBV19 CASSMGRGGYEQYF
TRBJ2-2 TRBV5-4 CASSWWETGELFF
TRBJ1-2 TRBV19 CASSFYDGQGERGYGYTF
TRBJ2-7 TRBV2 CASRVAGGSYEQYF
TRBJ2-3 TRBV4-1 CASSQGVGIGQYF
TRBJ2-1 TRBV7-9 CASSLRIGTSGSYNEQFF
TRBJ1-2 TRBV2 CASSPSPADWYGYTF
TRBJ1-5 TRBV2 CASSGLPQGTSNQPQHF
TRBJ2-5 TRBV19 CASSSSLGQGEETQYF
TRBJ2-5 TRBV4-1 CASSPAASGGLKETQYF
TRBJ1-1 TRBV14 CASSQGMNTEAFF
TRBJ2-1 TRBV4-3 CASSQLRDNEQFF
TRBJ2-5 TRBV27 CASSLRLGQETQYF
TRBJ2-7 TRBV27 CASSPLTPYGGEQYF
TRBJ2-7 TRBV29-1 CSVVGMGQNSYEQYF
TRBJ1-6 TRBV5-1 CASSTRGTYNSPLHF
TRBJ2-4 TRBV6-6 CASSYSAAKNIQYF
TRBJ2-7 TRBV9 CASSPGGTIYEQYF
TRBJ2-7 TRBV25-1 CASSVQGYEQYF